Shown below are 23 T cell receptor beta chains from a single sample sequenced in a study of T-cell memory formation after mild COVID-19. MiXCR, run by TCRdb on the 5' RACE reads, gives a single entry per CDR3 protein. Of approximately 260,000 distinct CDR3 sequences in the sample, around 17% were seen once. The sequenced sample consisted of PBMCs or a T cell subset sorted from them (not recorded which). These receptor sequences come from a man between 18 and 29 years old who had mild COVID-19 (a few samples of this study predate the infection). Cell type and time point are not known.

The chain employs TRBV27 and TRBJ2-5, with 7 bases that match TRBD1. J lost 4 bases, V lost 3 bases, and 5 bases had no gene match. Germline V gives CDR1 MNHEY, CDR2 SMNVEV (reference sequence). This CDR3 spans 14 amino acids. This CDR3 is CASSFSGTAETQYF. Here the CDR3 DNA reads TGTGCCAGCAGTTTTTCCGGGACAGCAGAGACCCAGTACTTC.

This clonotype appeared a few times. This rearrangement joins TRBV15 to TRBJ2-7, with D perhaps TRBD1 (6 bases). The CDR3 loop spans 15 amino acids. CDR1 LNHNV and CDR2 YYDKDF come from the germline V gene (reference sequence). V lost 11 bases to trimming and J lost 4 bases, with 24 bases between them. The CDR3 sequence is CAASGQRLLRYEQYV. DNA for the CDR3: TGTGCCGCCTCCGGACAGCGTCTGTTACGATACGAGCAGTACGTC.

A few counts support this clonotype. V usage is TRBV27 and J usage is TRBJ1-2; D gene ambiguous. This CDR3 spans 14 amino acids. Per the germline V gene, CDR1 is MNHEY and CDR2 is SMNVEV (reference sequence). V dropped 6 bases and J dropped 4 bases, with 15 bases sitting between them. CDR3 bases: TGTGCCAGCAGACGCACGGTCTCGGGCTATGGCTACACCTTC. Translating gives CASRRTVSGYGYTF.

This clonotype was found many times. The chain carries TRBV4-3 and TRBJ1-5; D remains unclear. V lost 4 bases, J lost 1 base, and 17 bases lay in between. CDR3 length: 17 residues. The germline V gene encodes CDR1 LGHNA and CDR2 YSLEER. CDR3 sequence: CASSPRDGPKSNQPQHF. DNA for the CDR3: TGCGCCAGCAGCCCTAGAGACGGCCCGAAGAGCAATCAGCCCCAGCATTTT.

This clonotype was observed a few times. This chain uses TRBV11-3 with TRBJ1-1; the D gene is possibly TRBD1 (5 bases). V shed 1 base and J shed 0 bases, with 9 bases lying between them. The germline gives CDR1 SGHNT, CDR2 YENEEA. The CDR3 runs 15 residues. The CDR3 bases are TGTGCCAGCAGCTTAGGCGCAGGGATGAACACTGAAGCTTTCTTT. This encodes CASSLGAGMNTEAFF.

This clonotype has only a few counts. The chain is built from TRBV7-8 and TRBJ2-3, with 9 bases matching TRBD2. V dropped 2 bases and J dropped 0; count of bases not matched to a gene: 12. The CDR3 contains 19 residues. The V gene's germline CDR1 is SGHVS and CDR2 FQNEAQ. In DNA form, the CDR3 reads TGTGCCAGCAGCTTACCTAGCGGGACTACCACGACTAGCACAGATACGCAGTATTTT. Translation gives CASSLPSGTTTTSTDTQYF.

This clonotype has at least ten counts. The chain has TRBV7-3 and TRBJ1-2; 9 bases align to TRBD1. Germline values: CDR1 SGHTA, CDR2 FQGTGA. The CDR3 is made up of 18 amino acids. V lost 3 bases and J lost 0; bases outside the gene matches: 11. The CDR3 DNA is TGTGCCAGCAGCTTCGTCCCGGGACAGGGAAAACCTAACTATGGCTACACCTTC. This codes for CASSFVPGQGKPNYGYTF. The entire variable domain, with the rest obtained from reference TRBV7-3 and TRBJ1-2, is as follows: GAGVSQTPSNKVTEKGKYVELRCDPISGHTALYWYRQSLGQGPEFLIYFQGTGAADDSGLPNDRFFAVRPEGSVSTLKIQRTERGDSAVYLCASSFVPGQGKPNYGYTFGSGTRLTVV.

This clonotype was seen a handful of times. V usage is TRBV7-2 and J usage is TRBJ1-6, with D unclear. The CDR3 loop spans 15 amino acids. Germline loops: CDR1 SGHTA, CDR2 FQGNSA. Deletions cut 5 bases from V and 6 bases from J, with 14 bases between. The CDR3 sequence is CASSPRTGLNSPLHF. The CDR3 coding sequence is TGTGCCAGCAGCCCACGGACTGGTCTTAATTCACCCCTCCACTTT.

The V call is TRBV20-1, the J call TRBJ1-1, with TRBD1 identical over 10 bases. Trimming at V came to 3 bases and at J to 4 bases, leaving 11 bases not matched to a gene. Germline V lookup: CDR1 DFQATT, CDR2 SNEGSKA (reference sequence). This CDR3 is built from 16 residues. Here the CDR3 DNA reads TGCAGTGCTAGCCGCTTCGGGACAGGGGTGGGCACTGAAGCTTTCTTT. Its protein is CSASRFGTGVGTEAFF.

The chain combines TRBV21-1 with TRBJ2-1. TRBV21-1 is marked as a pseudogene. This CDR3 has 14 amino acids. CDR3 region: CASSKALVYNEQFF. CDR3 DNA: TGTGCCAGCAGCAAAGCGCTGGTCTACAATGAGCAGTTCTTC.

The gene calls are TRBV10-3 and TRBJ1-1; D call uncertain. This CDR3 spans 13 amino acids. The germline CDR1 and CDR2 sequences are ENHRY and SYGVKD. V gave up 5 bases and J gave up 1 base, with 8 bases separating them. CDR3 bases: TGTGCCATCAGTTGGTCGGAGAACACTGAAGCTTTCTTT. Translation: CAISWSENTEAFF.

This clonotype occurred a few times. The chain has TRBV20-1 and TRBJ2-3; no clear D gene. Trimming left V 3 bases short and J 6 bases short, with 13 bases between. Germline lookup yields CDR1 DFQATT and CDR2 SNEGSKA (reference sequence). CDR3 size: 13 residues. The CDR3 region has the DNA TGCAGTGCTAGCCGGCAGGATTTGGATACGCAGTATTTT. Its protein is CSASRQDLDTQYF.

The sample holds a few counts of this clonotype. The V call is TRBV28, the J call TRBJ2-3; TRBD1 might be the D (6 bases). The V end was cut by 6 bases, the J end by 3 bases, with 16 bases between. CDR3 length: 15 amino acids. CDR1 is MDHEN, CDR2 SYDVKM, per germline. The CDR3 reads CASSPGALHTDTQYF. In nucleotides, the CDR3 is TGTGCCAGCAGCCCAGGGGCGCTACATACAGATACGCAGTATTTT.

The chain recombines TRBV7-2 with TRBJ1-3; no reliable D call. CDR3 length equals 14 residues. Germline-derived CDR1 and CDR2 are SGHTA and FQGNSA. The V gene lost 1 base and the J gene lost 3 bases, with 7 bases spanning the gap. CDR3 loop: CASSLGAGGNTIYF. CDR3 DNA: TGTGCCAGCAGCTTAGGAGCAGGTGGAAACACCATATATTTT.

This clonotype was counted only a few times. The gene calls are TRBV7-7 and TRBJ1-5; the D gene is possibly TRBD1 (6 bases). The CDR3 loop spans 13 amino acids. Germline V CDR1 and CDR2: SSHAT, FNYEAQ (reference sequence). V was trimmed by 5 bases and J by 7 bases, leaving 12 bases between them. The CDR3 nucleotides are TGTGCCAGCAGCACAGGGTTTGGACAGCCCCAGCATTTT. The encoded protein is CASSTGFGQPQHF.

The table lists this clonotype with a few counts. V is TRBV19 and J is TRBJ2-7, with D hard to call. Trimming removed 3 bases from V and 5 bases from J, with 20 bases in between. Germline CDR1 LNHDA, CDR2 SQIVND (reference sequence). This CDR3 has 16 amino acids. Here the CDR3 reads CASSISASGFGNEQYF. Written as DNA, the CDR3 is TGTGCCAGTAGTATTTCCGCCTCAGGTTTCGGAAACGAGCAGTACTTC.

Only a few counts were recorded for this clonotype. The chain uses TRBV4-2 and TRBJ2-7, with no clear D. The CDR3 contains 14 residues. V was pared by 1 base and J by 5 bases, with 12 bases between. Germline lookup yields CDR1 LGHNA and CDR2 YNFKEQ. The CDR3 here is CASSQANVVDEQYF. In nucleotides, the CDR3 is TGTGCCAGCAGCCAAGCGAACGTCGTTGACGAGCAGTACTTC.

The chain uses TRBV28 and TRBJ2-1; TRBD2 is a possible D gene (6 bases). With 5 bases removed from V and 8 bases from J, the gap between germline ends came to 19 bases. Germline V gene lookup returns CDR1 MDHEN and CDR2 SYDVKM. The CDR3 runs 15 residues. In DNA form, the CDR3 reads TGTGCCAGCAGTGCCGGGGGTGGGGGGATTCATGAGCAGTTCTTC. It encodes CASSAGGGGIHEQFF.

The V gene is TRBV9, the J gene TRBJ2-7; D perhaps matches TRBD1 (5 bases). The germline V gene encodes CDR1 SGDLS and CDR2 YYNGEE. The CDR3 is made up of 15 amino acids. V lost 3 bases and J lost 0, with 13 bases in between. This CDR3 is CASSGGATSSYEQYF. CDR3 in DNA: TGTGCCAGCAGCGGTGGGGCGACAAGCTCCTACGAGCAGTACTTC.

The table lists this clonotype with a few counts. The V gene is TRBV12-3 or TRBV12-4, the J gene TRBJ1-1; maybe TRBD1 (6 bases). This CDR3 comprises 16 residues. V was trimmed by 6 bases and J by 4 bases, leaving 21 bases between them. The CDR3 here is CASSQKQGPDSTEAFF. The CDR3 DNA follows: TGTGCCAGCAGCCAAAAACAGGGCCCCGACAGCACTGAAGCTTTCTTT.

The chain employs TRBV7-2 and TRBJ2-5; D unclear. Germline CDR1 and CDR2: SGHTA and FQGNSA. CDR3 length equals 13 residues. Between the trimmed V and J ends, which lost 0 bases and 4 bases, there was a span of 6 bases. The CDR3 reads CASSLALRETQYF. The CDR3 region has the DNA TGTGCCAGCAGCTTAGCGCTGAGAGAGACCCAGTACTTC.

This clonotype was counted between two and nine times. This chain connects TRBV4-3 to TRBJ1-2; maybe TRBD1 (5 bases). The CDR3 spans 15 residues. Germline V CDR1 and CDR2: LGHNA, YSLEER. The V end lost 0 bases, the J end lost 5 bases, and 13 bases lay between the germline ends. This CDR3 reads CASSQDGREGYGYTF. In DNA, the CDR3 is TGCGCCAGCAGCCAAGACGGCAGGGAGGGGTATGGCTACACCTTC.

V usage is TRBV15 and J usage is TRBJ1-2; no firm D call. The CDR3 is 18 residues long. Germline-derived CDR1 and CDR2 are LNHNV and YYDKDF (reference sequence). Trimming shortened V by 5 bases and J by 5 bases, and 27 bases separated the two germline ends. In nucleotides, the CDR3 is TGTGCCACCAGCCTTCGTGCCCTTACTCCTCAAATAACATATGGCTACACCTTC. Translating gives CATSLRALTPQITYGYTF. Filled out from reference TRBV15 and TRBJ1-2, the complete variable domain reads DAMVIQNPRYQVTQFGKPVTLSCSQTLNHNVMYWYQQKSSQAPKLLFHYYDKDFNNEADTPDNFQSRRPNTSFCFLDIRSPGLGDTAMYLCATSLRALTPQITYGYTFGSGTRLTVV.